This T cell receptor (beta chain) was identified in a study of blood T cell repertoires in COVID-19. Looking at the study overall: COVID-19 samples, acute and convalescent, were from the United States, Italy and Spain.

The authors' processing: Amplification of reference gene primers provided the estimated nucleated cell counts. Profiling relied on immunoSEQ multiplex PCR, and the TCRdb table lists in-frame clones only, not all of them. V and J calls and clone size come straight from that table; D and trimming were deduced from the DNA. The table shows roughly 200,000 clones, with roughly 88% occurring only once. Germline-derived CDR1 and CDR2 are MNHEY and SMNVEV (reference sequence). There are 14 residues in the CDR3. Trimming took off 5 bases at V and 3 bases at J, with 12 bases between the two ends. While infection was still active, Seattle patients were enrolled and then followed longitudinally.

The chain uses TRBV27 and TRBJ2-3, with unresolved D. This clonotype was sampled from a man aged 50 to 60 with COVID-19, enrolled during active disease. The sequenced sample consisted of peripheral blood. The DNA of the CDR3 is TGTGCCAGCAGTCTCTCCCGGTCTACAGATACGCAGTATTTT. Amino acids: CASSLSRSTDTQYF.